This T cell receptor (beta chain) was identified during a study of cytomegalovirus exposure and HLA in healthy donors. Study-level findings and limits: Cytomegalovirus association was assigned to about 150 TCR beta chains. A cluster of highly shared sequence variants was likely a sequencing artifact. Common viral pathogens (according to a later analysis) appeared linked to several of the most significant clusters. Evidence from a later analysis indicated that most CMV-associated TCR beta chains looked HLA-restricted.

PCR was performed using 60 Vbeta and 13 Jbeta primers. Profiling relied on immunoSEQ multiplex PCR, and the TCRdb table lists in-frame clones only, not all of them. The sample holds 60,000 or so clones, about 80% seen once. With respect to this clone: What it recognizes is unknown.

After removal of 6 bases from V and 1 base from J, the junction contained 2 bases not matched to a gene. Germline CDR1 is SNHLY and CDR2 is FYNNEI. CDR3 length equals 14 residues. The sample taken for sequencing was PBMCs. The rearrangement links TRBV2 to TRBJ1-2, with 10 nucleotides matching TRBD1. The receptor was isolated from a woman aged 35 to 49 in good health and CMV-seropositive. This chain's CDR3 is CASRDRGSNYGYTF. CDR3 nucleotide sequence: TGTGCCAGCAGGGACAGGGGGAGTAACTATGGCTACACCTTC.